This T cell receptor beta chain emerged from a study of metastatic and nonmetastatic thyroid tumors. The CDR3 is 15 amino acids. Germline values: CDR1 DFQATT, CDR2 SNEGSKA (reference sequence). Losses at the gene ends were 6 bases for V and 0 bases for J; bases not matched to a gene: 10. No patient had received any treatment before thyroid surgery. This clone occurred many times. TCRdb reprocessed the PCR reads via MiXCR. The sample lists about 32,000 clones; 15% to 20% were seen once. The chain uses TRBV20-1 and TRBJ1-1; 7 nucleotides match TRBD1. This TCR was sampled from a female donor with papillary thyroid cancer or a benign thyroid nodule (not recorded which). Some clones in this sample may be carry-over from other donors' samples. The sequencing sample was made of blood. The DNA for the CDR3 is TGCAGTGCGAGGGACAGACATAAAATGAACACTGAAGCTTTCTTT. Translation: CSARDRHKMNTEAFF.